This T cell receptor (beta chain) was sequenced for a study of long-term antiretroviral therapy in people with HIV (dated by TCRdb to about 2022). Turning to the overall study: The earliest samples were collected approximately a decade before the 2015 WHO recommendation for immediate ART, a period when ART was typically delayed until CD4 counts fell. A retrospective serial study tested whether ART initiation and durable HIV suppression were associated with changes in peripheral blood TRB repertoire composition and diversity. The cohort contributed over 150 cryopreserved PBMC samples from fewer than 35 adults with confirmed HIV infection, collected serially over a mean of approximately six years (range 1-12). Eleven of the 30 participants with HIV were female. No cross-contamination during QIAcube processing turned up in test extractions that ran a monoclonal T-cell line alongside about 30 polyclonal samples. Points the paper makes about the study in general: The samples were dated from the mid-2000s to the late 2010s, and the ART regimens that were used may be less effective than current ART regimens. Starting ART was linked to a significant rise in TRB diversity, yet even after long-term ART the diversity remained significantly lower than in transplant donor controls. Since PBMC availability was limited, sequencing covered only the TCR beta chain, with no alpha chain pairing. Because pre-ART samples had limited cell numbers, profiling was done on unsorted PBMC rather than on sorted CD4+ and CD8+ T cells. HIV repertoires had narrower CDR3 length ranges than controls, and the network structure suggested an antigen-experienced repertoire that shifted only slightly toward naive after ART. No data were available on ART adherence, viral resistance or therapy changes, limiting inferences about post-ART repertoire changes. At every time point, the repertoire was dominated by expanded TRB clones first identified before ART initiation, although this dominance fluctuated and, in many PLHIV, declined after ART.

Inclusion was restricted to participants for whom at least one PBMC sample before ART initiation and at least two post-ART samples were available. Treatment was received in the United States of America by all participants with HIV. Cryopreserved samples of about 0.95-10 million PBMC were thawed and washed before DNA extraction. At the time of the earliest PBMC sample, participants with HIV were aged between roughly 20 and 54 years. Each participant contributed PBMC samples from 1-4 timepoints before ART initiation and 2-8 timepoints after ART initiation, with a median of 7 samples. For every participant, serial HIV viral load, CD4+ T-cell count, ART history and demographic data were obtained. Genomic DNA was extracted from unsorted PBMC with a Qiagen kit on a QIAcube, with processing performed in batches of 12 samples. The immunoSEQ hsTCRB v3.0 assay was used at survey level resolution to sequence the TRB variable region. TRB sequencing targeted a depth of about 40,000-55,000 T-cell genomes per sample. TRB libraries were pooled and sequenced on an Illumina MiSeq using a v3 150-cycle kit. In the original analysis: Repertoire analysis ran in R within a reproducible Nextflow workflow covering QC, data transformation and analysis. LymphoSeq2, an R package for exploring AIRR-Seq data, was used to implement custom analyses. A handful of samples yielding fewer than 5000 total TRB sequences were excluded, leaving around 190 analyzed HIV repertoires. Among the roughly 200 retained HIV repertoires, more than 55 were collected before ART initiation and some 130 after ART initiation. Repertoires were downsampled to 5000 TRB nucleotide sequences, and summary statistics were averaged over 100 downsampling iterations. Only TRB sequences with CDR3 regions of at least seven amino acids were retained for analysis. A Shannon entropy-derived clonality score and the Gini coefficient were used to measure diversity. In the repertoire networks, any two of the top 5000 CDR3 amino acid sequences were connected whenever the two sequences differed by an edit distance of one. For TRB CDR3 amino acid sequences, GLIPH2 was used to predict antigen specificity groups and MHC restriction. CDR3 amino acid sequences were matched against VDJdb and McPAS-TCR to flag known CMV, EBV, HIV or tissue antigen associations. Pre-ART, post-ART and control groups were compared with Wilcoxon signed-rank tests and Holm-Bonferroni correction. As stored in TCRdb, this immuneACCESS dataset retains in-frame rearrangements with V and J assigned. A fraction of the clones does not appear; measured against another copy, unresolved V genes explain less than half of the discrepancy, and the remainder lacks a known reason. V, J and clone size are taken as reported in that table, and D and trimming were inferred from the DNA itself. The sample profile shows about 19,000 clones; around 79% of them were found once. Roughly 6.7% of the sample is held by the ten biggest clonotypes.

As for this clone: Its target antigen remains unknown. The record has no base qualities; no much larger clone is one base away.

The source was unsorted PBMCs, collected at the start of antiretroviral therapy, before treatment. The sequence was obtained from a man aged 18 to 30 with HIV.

The bases are TGTGCCAGCACCGCCACAGGGGGCAGAAACGAGCAGTACTTC. This is translated as CASTATGGRNEQYF. The V and J segments used are TRBV5-5 and TRBJ2-7; TRBD1 fits 9 bases in the junction. As encoded in the germline V gene (reference sequence), CDR1 is SGHKS while CDR2 is YYEKEE. Clipping removes 6 bases from V and 5 bases from J, with 9 as the unmatched junction base count. The CDR3 covers 14 residues, taking in both the cysteine and the phenylalanine. The DNA shown is the 42-base CDR3, in frame from base 1.